The source of this T cell receptor (beta chain) is a study of cytomegalovirus exposure and HLA in healthy donors. About the research overall: In an earlier analysis, around 120 million unique TCR beta sequences were found from 150 million to 200 million T cells.

The study ran its PCR with 60 Vbeta and 13 Jbeta primers. Assay used: immunoSEQ multiplex PCR; TCRdb lists only in-frame clones, some missing. In all, the sample yields 150,000 to 200,000 clones. Study observations and caveats: About 87% or about 30% of the time was how often most TCR beta V segments were productive, according to an earlier analysis. The authors later linked a missense DCLRE1C variant to TCR beta V- and J-gene trimming.

In the case of this clone: Its specificity is not known.

The sample taken for sequencing was PBMCs. The clonotype originates from a boy between 10 and 17 years old in good health and CMV-seronegative.

CDR3 region: CASSLVTSGQETQYF. CDR3 nucleotides: TGCGCCAGCAGCTTGGTTACTAGCGGACAAGAGACCCAGTACTTC. The chain employs TRBV5-1 and TRBJ2-5; 8 bases match TRBD2. The CDR3 contains 15 residues. From germline, CDR1 is SGHRS and CDR2 YFSETQ. The V gene end was trimmed by 0 bases and the J gene end by 2 bases; junction bases not matched to a gene: 3. The full variable domain, in which reference TRBV5-1 and TRBJ2-5 provide the parts outside the CDR3, is KAGVTQTPRYLIKTRGQQVTLSCSPISGHRSVSWYQQTPGQGLQFLFEYFSETQRNKGNFPGRFSGRQFSNSRSEMNVSTLELGDSALYLCASSLVTSGQETQYFGPGTRLLVL.